The 8 T cell receptor gamma chains below were found in one sample sequenced in a study of gamma delta lymphoproliferative disorders and STAT genes. TCRdb reprocessed the multiplex PCR reads through CATT. The sample records 2,000 to 3,000 gamma-chain clones, around 12% being singletons. PBMCs from patients and controls supplied the genomic DNA for sequencing. Material: blood. The receptors were sampled from a human donor with gamma-delta T-cell large granular lymphocyte leukemia.

This clone was seen only a few times. V gene TRGV11 combines with J gene TRGJ1 or TRGJ2. Here the J gene was assigned by germline matching of the DNA, as TCRdb has none. TRGV11 is labeled an ORF, and its function is uncertain. Trimming removed 11 bases from V and 2 bases from J; junction bases left unmatched: 3. The CDR3 extends over 11 amino acids. CDR3 region: CACSHYYKKLF. In DNA form, the CDR3 reads TGTGCCTGCTCCCATTATTATAAGAAACTCTTT.

About this clone itself: This sequence may be a read error, since a much larger clone differs from it by one base. This CDR3 is also generated by other DNA sequences in the sample. V gene assignment gives TRGV8, but the J gene was left uncalled. This CDR3 is 14 amino acids long. Looked up from germline, CDR1 is VENAVY and CDR2 is YDSYNSRV. CDR3: CATWDKRENYKKLF. DNA for the CDR3: TGTGCCACCTGGGATAAAAGGGAGAATTATAAGAAACTATTT.

This clone is termed medium-sized. The rearrangement links TRGV10 to TRGJP1. TCRdb does not report a J gene; here it was assigned by matching the DNA to germline references. TRGV10 is known as an ORF, though its function is uncertain. Germline trimming cut 8 bases from V and 1 base from J; bases unmatched to any gene: 17. This CDR3 is 18 amino acids long. The CDR3 DNA reads TGTGCTGCGTGGGATTTGAGCAGGGTGGGTACCACTGGTTGGTTCAAGATATTT. Translation gives CAAWDLSRVGTTGWFKIF.

Note on this clone: It is unclear where the CDR3 begins or ends on the DNA, so no DNA is shown, and the CDR3 is as TCRdb lists it. Here the V gene is TRGV4, but the J gene went uncalled. From germline, CDR1 is EGSTGY and CDR2 YDSYTSSV. The CDR3 is 19 amino acids long, termini counted. This CDR3 is CATWDLIIIRNSLAVEQHF.

This clone was detected many times. The chain recombines TRGV4 with TRGJ1 or TRGJ2. The J gene, absent from TCRdb, was called here by matching the DNA to germline. This CDR3 spans 12 amino acids. V dropped 0 bases and J dropped 6; count of bases not matched to a gene: 2. Germline values: CDR1 EGSTGY, CDR2 YDSYTSSV. The CDR3 DNA reads TGTGCCACCTGGGATGGGCGTTATAAGAAACTCTTT. Translating it yields CATWDGRYKKLF.

Sample share makes this clone medium-sized. The rearrangement joins TRGV10 to TRGJ1 or TRGJ2. Assignment of the J gene here rests on matching the DNA to germline, because TCRdb gives none. TRGV10 is designated an ORF whose function remains uncertain. The ends lost 8 bases at V and 9 bases at J; junction bases unmatched: 14. The CDR3 has 13 residues. CDR3 amino acids: CAAWGTAHVKKLF. CDR3 nucleotides: TGTGCTGCGTGGGGCACGGCCCACGTTAAGAAACTCTTT.

This clone came up many times. This could be a read error, since a much larger clone is one nucleotide away. The same CDR3 also results from other DNA sequences found in this sample. The gene calls are TRGV4 and TRGJ1 or TRGJ2. In the absence of a J gene in TCRdb, the DNA was matched to germline to assign it here. The CDR3 sequence is 10 residues long. Trimming at V came to 5 bases and at J to 8 bases, leaving 3 bases not matched to a gene. Germline V gene data show CDR1 as EGSTGY and CDR2 as YDSYTSSV. CDR3 coding DNA: TGTGCCACCTGGGTACATAAGAAACTCTTT. This sequence encodes CATWVHKKLF.

At least ten counts were recorded for this clone. The chain links TRGV10 to TRGJ1 or TRGJ2. The J gene comes from matching the DNA to germline here; TCRdb lacks it. TRGV10 is flagged as an ORF with uncertain function. CDR3 length equals 10 residues. Germline trimming cut 8 bases from V and 12 bases from J; bases unmatched to any gene: 8. The CDR3 reads CAAWDPGKLF. The CDR3 nucleotides read TGTGCTGCGTGGGATCCGGGGAAACTCTTT.